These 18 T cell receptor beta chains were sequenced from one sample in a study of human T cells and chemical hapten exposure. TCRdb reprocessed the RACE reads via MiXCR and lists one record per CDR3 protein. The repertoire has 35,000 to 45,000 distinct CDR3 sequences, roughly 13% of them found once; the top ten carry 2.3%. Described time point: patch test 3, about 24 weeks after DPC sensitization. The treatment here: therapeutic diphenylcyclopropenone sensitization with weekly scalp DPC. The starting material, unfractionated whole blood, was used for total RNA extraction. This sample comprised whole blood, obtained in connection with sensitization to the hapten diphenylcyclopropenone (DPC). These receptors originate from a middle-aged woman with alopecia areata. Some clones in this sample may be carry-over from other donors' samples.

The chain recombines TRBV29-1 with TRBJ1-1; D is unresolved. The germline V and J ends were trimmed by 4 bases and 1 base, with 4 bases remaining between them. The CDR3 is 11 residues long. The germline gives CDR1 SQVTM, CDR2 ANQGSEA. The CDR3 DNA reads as TGCAGCGTTGGCAGGAACACTGAAGCTTTCTTT. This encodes CSVGRNTEAFF. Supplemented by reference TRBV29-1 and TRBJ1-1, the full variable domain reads SAVISQKPSRDICQRGTSLTIQCQVDSQVTMMFWYRQQPGQSLTLIATANQGSEATYESGFVIDKFPISRPNLTFSTLTVSNMSPEDSSIYLCSVGRNTEAFFGQGTRLTVV.

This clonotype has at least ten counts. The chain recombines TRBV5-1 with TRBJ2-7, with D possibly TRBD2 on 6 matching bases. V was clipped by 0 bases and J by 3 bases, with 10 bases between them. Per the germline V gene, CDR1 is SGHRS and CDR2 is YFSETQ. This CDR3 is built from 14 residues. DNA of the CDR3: TGCGCCAGCAGCTTGGTAGCGGACTACTACGAGCAGTACTTC. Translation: CASSLVADYYEQYF.

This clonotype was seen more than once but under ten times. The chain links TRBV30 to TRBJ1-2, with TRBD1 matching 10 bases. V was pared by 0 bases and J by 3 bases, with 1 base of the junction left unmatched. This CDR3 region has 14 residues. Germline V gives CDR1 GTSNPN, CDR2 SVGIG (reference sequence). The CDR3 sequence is CAWSVGTGDYGYTF. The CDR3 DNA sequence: TGTGCCTGGAGTGTTGGGACAGGGGACTATGGCTACACCTTC.

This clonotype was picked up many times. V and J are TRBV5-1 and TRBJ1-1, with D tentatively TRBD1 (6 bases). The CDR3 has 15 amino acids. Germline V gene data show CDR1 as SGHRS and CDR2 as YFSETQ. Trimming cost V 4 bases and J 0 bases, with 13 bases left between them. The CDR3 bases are TGCGCCAGCAGCCAGGGGAGACTAATGAACACTGAAGCTTTCTTT. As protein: CASSQGRLMNTEAFF.

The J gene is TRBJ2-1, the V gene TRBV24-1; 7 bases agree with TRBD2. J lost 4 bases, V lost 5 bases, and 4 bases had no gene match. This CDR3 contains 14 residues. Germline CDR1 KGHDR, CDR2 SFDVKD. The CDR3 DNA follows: TGTGCCACCAGTGGGGCTAGCGGATACAATGAGCAGTTCTTC. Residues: CATSGASGYNEQFF.

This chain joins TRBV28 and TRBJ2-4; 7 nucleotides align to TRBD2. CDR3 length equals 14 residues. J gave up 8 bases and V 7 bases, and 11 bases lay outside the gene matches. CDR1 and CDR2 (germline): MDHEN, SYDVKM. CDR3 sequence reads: CASTLSGGRDIQYF. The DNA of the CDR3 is TGTGCCAGCACCCTATCTGGAGGGAGGGACATTCAGTACTTC.

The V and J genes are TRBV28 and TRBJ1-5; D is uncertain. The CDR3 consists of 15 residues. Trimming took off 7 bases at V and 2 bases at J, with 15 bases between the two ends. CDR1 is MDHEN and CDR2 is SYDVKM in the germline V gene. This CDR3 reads CASTVRGNGNQPQHF. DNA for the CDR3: TGTGCCAGCACCGTGCGCGGGAATGGCAATCAGCCCCAGCATTTT.

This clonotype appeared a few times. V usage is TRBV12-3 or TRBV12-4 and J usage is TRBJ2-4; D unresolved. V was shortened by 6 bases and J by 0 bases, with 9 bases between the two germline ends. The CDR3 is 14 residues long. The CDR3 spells CASSPQLAKNIQYF. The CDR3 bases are TGTGCCAGCAGCCCGCAGCTAGCCAAAAACATTCAGTACTTC.

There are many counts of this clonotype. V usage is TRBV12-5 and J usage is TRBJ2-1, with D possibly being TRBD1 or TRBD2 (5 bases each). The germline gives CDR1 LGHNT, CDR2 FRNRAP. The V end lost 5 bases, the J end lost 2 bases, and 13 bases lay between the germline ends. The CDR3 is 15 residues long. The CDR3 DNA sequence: TGTGCTAGTGGTGCGTCCGGGACGGCCTACAATGAGCAGTTCTTC. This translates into CASGASGTAYNEQFF.

The CDR3 here is CSVEGNDYEQYF. The CDR3 coding sequence is TGCAGCGTTGAAGGGAACGACTACGAGCAGTACTTC. The chain uses TRBV29-1 and TRBJ2-7; D unresolved. Trimming took off 1 base at V and 3 bases at J, with 7 bases between the two ends. The CDR3 is 12 residues long. Germline V lookup: CDR1 SQVTM, CDR2 ANQGSEA.

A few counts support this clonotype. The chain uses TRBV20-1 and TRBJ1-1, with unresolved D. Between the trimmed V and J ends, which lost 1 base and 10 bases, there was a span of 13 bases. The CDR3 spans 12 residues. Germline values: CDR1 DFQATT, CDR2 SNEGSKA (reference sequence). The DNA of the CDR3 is TGCAGTGCTAGAGCCGAGGGCTGGGGAGCTTTCTTT. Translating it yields CSARAEGWGAFF.

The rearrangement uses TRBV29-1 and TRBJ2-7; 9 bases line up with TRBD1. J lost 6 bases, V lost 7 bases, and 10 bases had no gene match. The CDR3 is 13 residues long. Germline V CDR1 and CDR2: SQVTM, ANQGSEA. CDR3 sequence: CSAGGQGRGEQYF. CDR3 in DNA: TGCAGCGCCGGGGGACAGGGTAGAGGCGAGCAGTACTTC.

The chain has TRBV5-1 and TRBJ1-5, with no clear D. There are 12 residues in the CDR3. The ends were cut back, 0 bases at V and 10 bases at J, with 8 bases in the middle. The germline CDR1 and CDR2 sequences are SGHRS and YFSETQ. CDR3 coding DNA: TGCGCCAGCAGCTTGGACGGATACCCCCAGCATTTT. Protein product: CASSLDGYPQHF.

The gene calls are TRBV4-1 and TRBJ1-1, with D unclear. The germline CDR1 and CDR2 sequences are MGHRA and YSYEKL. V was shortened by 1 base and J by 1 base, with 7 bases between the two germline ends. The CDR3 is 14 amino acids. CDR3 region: CASSQGWGNTEAFF. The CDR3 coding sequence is TGCGCCAGCAGCCAAGGTTGGGGGAACACTGAAGCTTTCTTT.

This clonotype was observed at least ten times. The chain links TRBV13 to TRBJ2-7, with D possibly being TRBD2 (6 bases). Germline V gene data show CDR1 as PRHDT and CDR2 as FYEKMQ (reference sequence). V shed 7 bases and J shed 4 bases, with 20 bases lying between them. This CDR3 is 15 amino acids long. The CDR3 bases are TGTGCCAGCACCCTTTACGGGAGCGGTTTTTACGAGCAGTACTTC. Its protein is CASTLYGSGFYEQYF.

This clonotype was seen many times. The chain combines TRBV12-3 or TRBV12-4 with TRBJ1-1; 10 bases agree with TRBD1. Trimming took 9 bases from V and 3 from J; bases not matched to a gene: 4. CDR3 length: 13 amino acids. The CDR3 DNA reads TGTGCCAGTGGGACAGGGGTTGACACTGAAGCTTTCTTT. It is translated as CASGTGVDTEAFF.

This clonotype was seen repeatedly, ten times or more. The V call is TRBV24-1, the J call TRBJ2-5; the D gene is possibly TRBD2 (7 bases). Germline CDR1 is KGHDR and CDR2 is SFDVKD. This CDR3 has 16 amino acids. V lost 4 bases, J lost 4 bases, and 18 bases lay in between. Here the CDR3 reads CATSDPGGAYGETQYF. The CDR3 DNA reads TGTGCCACCAGTGACCCTGGGGGGGCGTATGGAGAGACCCAGTACTTC.

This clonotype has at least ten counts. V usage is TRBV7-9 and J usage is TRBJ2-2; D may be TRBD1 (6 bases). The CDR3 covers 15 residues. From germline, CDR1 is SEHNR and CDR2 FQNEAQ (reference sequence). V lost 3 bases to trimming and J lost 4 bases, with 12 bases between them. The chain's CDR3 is CASSFNREITGELFF. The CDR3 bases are TGTGCCAGCAGCTTTAACAGGGAGATCACCGGGGAGCTGTTTTTT.